What follows are 17 T cell receptor beta chains derived from one specimen sequenced in a study of metastatic and nonmetastatic thyroid tumors. TCRdb called clones again from the PCR reads with MiXCR. The sample includes under 95,000 clones, about 9.1% seen only once; the top ten take approximately 10%. Each patient came to thyroid surgery without any prior treatment (of any kind). What was sequenced was blood. The receptors were gathered from a female donor with papillary thyroid cancer or a benign thyroid nodule (not recorded which). Some clones in this sample may be carry-over from other donors' samples.

In its sample, this clone was seen many times. The V call is TRBV10-1, the J call TRBJ2-3; D is unclear. CDR1 WNHNN and CDR2 SYGVQD come from the germline V gene (reference sequence). This CDR3 contains 14 residues. V was pared by 3 bases and J by 2 bases, with 9 bases between. The CDR3, as DNA: TGCGCCAGCAGTGACAGACGTTCCACAGATACGCAGTATTTT. It translates to CASSDRRSTDTQYF.

The table lists this clone with many counts. V usage is TRBV6-1 and J usage is TRBJ1-4; 9 bases fit TRBD1. The CDR3 has 15 residues. Looked up from germline, CDR1 is MNHNS and CDR2 is SASEGT. Trimming at V came to 3 bases and at J to 8 bases, leaving 7 bases not matched to a gene. The CDR3 bases are TGTGCCAGCAGTGAGGGGACAGGGTTAGGCGAAAAACTGTTTTTT. This sequence encodes CASSEGTGLGEKLFF.

This clone was picked up many times. The V gene is TRBV7-9, the J gene TRBJ1-2; D is undetermined. V lost 5 bases, J lost 8 bases, and 21 bases lay in between. This CDR3 is 15 amino acids long. Germline V CDR1 and CDR2: SEHNR, FQNEAQ (reference sequence). Written as DNA, the CDR3 is TGTGCCAGCAGCCCCAAAGGAGGAGGGCTGAAGGGCTACACCTTC. The encoded protein is CASSPKGGGLKGYTF.

This clone was counted at least ten times. This specimen includes other DNA sequences encoding the same CDR3. V is TRBV6-4 and J is TRBJ1-2, with 9 positions matching TRBD1. Germline V gives CDR1 MRHNA, CDR2 SNTAGT. CDR3 length equals 13 residues. J was trimmed by 8 bases and V by 6 bases; bases with no gene match: 7. The CDR3 DNA is TGTGCCAGCAGAAACCGGACAGGGGAAGGCTACACCTTC. Translating gives CASRNRTGEGYTF.

The table lists this clone with many counts. The chain employs TRBV6-5 and TRBJ1-2; TRBD1 might be the D (5 bases). This CDR3 comprises 14 residues. V was cut by 0 bases and J by 8 bases, with 13 bases left in between. Germline V CDR1 and CDR2: MNHEY, SVGAGI. CDR3 in DNA: TGTGCCAGCAGTTACTCGGGGGTTAGGGGAGGCTACACCTTC. Translating it yields CASSYSGVRGGYTF.

This clone was recorded many times. Other DNA variants within this sample encode the same CDR3. V gene TRBV4-2 combines with J gene TRBJ2-7, with 12 bases identical to TRBD2. V lost 1 base to trimming and J lost 4 bases; unmatched junction nucleotides: 2. Germline CDR1 LGHNA, CDR2 YNFKEQ. This CDR3 is 15 amino acids long. CDR3 sequence reads: CASSQAGLAGYEQYF. The CDR3 DNA follows: TGTGCCAGCAGCCAAGCCGGACTAGCGGGGTACGAGCAGTACTTC.

This clone has at least ten counts. The chain links TRBV2 to TRBJ2-3; 10 positions agree with TRBD2. The germline V gene encodes CDR1 SNHLY and CDR2 FYNNEI. J gave up 3 bases and V 5 bases, and 2 bases lay outside the gene matches. The CDR3 length is 14 residues. Here the CDR3 reads CASSSGGATDTQYF. The CDR3 DNA is TGTGCCAGCAGTAGCGGGGGGGCTACAGATACGCAGTATTTT.

On this clone itself: A much larger clonotype is one base distant, so this may be a read error. This chain connects TRBV28 to TRBJ2-1; D is possibly TRBD1 (6 bases). V lost 10 bases to trimming and J lost 0 bases, with 10 bases between them. The length of the CDR3 is 13 residues. Germline V CDR1 and CDR2: MDHEN, SYDVKM. The CDR3 reads CATVQGSYNEQFF. CDR3 in DNA: TGTGCCACCGTACAGGGCTCCTACAATGAGCAGTTCTTC.

As for this clone: Sequence at one end of the junction differs from germline and may be a read error. The J gene is TRBJ1-1, the V gene TRBV6-1, with 9 bases fitting TRBD1. CDR3 length: 12 residues. The germline V gene encodes CDR1 MNHNS and CDR2 SASEGT. The CDR3 region has the DNA TGTGCCAGCAGTGGGGGGTACAGGGGGCAAGTCTTT. Its translation is CASSGGYRGQVF.

The table lists this clone with a few counts. The chain joins TRBV27 to TRBJ2-7; 8 nucleotides agree with TRBD1. The CDR3 sequence is 16 residues long. After removal of 2 bases from V and 3 bases from J, the junction contained 9 bases not matched to a gene. From germline, CDR1 is MNHEY and CDR2 SMNVEV (reference sequence). CDR3 bases: TGTGCCAGCAGTTTACTTGGGACAGGAATATACTACGAGCAGTACTTC. As protein: CASSLLGTGIYYEQYF.

Points on this clone: A read error may explain this, as a much larger clone is one base away. The gene calls are TRBV3-1 and TRBJ1-1, with D maybe TRBD1 (5 bases). The V gene's germline CDR1 is LGHDT and CDR2 YNNKEL (reference sequence). CDR3 length: 14 residues. The ends were cut back, 7 bases at V and 1 base at J, with 13 bases in the middle. The CDR3 DNA is TGTGCCAGCATCCTCGGGGCGCGGAACACTGAAGCTTTCTTT. As protein: CASILGARNTEAFF.

This clone has a count of ten or more. The chain carries TRBV7-9 and TRBJ2-1; D may match TRBD1 or TRBD2 (5 bases each). Between the trimmed V and J ends, which lost 6 bases and 3 bases, there was a span of 15 bases. The germline V gene encodes CDR1 SEHNR and CDR2 FQNEAQ (reference sequence). This CDR3 comprises 15 residues. CDR3 protein: CASSSRLRGYNEQFF. CDR3 sequence (DNA): TGTGCCAGCAGTTCCAGATTGAGGGGCTACAATGAGCAGTTCTTC.

This clone showed up just a few times. This sequence joins TRBV20-1 and TRBJ1-6, with a tentative D call TRBD1 (6 bases). V lost 0 bases and J 7 bases, leaving 16 bases between the germline ends. Per germline, CDR1 DFQATT and CDR2 SNEGSKA (reference sequence). The CDR3 sequence is 16 residues long. The chain's CDR3 is CSARDIGDNLNSPLHF. The CDR3 nucleotides read TGCAGTGCTAGAGATATCGGGGACAACCTAAATTCACCCCTCCACTTT.

This clone was recorded many times. The chain carries TRBV9 and TRBJ1-2, with D maybe TRBD1 (6 bases). This CDR3 is 14 amino acids long. Germline V gives CDR1 SGDLS, CDR2 YYNGEE. V was clipped by 4 bases and J by 4 bases, with 14 bases between them. The CDR3 spells CASSPYGGGYGYTF. The CDR3 bases are TGTGCCAGCAGCCCGTATGGAGGGGGCTATGGCTACACCTTC. The whole variable domain, filled in from reference TRBV9 and TRBJ1-2, reads DSGVTQTPKHLITATGQRVTLRCSPRSGDLSVYWYQQSLDQGLQFLIQYYNGEERAKGNILERFSAQQFPDLHSELNLSSLELGDSALYFCASSPYGGGYGYTFGSGTRLTVV.

CDR3 DNA sequence: TGTGCCAGCAGTGAAAGGGCAGGGGGCGCCCCGCGAGAGACCCAGTACTTC. This sequence encodes CASSERAGGAPRETQYF. The J gene is TRBJ2-5, the V gene TRBV2, with TRBD1 identical over 8 bases. V lost 2 bases, J lost 4 bases, and 12 bases stayed unmatched. Germline values: CDR1 SNHLY, CDR2 FYNNEI. The CDR3 is made up of 17 amino acids.

Ten or more counts support this clone. Other DNA sequences from this sample encode an identical CDR3 as well. The CDR3: CSASGQIYEQYF. The CDR3 DNA sequence: TGCAGTGCTAGCGGACAGATTTACGAGCAGTACTTC. The chain is built from TRBV20-1 and TRBJ2-7, with D possibly being TRBD1 (6 bases). V was trimmed by 3 bases and J by 4 bases, leaving 10 bases between them. The CDR3 is made up of 12 amino acids. Germline assignment: CDR1 DFQATT and CDR2 SNEGSKA (reference sequence).

This clone was picked up many times. The chain carries TRBV7-6 and TRBJ1-6; TRBD1 aligns across 9 bases. The V gene's germline CDR1 is SGHVS and CDR2 FNYEAQ. This CDR3 contains 14 residues. J lost 9 bases, V lost 4 bases, and 4 bases had no gene match. The CDR3 spells CASSSRDRASPLHF. CDR3 DNA: TGTGCCAGCAGCTCGAGGGACAGGGCTTCACCCCTCCACTTT. The variable domain in full, with the rest retrieved from reference TRBV7-6 and TRBJ1-6, is GAGVSQSPRYKVTKRGQDVALRCDPISGHVSLYWYRQALGQGPEFLTYFNYEAQQDKSGLPNDRFSAERPEGSISTLTIQRTEQRDSAMYRCASSSRDRASPLHFGNGTRLTVT.